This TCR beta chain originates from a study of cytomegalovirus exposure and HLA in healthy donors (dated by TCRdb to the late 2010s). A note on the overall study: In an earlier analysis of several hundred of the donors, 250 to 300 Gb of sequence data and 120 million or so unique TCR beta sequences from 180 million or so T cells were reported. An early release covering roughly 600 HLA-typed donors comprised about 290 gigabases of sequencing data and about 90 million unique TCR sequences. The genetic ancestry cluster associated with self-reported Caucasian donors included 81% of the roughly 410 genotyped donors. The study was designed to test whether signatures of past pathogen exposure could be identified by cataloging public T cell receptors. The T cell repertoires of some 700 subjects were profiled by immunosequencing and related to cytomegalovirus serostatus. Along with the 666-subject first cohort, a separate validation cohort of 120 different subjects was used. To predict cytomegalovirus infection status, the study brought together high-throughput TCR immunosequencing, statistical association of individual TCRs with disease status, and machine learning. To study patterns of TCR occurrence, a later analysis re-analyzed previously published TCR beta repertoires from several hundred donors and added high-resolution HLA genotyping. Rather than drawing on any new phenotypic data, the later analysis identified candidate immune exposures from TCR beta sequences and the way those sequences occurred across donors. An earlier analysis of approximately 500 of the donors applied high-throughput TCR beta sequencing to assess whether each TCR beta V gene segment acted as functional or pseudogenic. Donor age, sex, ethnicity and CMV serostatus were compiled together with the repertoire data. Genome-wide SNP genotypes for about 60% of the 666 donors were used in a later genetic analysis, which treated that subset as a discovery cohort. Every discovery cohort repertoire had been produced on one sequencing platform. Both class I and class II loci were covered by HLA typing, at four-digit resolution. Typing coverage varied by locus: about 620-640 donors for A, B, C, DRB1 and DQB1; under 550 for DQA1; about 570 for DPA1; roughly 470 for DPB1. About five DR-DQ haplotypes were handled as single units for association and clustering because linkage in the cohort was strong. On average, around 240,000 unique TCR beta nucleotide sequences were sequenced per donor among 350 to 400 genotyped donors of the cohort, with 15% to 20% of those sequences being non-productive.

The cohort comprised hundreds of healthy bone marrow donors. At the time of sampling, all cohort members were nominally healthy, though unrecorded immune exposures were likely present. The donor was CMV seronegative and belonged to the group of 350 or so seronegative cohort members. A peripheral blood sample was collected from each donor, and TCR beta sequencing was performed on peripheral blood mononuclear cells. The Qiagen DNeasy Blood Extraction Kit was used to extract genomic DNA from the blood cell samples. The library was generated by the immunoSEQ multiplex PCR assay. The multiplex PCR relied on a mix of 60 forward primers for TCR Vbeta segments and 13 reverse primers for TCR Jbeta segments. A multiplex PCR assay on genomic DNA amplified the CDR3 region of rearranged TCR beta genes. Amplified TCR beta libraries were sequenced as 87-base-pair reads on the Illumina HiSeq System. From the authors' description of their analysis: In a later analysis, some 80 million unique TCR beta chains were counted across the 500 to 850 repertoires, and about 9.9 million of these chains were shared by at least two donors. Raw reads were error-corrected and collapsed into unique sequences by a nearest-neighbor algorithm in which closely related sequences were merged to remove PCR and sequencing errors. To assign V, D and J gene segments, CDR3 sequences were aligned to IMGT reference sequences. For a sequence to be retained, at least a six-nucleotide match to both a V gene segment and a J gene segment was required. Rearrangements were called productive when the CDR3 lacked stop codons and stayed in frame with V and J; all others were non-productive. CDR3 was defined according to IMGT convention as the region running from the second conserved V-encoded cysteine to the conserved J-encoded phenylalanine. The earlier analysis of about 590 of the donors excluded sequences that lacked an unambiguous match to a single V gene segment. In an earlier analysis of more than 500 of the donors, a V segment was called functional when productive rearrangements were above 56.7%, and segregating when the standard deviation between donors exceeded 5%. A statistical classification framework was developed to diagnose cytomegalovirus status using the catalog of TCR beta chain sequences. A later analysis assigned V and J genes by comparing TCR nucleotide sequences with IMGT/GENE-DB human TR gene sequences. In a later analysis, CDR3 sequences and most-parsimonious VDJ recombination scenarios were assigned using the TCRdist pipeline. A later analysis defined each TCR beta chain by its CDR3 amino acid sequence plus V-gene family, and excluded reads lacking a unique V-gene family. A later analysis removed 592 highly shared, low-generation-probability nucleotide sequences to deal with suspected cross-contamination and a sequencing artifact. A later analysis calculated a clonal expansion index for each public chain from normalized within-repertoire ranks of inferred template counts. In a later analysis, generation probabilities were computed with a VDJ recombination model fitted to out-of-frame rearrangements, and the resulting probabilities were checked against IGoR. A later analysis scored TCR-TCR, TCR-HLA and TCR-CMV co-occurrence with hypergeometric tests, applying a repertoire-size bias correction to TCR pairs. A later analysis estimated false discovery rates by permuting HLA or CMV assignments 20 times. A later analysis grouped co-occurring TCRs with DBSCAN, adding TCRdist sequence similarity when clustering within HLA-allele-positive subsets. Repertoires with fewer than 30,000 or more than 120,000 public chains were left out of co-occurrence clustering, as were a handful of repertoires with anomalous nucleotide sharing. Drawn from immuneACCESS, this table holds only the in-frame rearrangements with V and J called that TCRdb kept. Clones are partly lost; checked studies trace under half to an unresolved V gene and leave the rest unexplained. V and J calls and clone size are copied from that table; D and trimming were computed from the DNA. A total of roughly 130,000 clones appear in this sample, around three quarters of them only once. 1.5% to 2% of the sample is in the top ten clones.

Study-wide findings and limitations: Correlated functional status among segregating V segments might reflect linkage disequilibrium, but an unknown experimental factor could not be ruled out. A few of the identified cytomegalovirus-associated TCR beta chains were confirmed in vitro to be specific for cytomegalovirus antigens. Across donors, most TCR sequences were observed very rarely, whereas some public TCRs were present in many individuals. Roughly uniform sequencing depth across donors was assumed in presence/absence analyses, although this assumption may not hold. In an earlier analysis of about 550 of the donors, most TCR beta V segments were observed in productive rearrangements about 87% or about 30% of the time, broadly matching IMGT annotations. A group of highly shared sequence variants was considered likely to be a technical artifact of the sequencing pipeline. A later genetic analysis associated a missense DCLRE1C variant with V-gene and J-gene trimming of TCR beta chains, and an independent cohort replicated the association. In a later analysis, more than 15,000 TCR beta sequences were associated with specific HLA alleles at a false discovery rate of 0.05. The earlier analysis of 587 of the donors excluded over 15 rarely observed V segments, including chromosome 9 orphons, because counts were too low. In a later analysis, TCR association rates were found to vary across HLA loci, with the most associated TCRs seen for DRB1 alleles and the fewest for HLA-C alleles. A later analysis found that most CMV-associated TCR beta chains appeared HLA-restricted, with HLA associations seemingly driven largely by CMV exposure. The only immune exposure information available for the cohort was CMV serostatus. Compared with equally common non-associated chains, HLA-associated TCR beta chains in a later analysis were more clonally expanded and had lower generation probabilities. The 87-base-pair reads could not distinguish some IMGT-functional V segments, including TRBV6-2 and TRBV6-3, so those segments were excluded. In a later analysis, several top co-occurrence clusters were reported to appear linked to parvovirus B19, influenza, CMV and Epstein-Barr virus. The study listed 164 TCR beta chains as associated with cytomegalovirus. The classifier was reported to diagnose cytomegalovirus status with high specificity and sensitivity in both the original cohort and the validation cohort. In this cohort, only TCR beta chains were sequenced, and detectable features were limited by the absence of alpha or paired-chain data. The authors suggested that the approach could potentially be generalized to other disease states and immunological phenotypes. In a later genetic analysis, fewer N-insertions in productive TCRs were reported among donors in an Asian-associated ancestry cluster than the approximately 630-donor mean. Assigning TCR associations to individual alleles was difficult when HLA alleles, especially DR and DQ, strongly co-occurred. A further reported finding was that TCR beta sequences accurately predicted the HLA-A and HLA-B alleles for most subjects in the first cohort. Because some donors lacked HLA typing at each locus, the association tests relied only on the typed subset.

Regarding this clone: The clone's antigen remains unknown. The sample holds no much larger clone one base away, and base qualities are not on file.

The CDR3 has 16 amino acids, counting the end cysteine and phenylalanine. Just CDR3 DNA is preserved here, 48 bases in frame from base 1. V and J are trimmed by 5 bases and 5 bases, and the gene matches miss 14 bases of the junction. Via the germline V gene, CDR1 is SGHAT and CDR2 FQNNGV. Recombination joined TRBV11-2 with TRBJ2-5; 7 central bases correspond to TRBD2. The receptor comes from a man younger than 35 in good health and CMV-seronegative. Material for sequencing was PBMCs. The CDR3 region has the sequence CASSLRLAGEGETQYF. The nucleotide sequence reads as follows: TGTGCCAGCAGCCTACGACTGGCGGGAGAGGGGGAGACCCAGTACTTC.